This T cell receptor (beta chain) derives from a study of cytomegalovirus exposure and HLA in healthy donors. Study at large: There were some 400 genotyped donors. Of these, roughly 80% fell in the genetic ancestry cluster associated with self-reported Caucasian donors.

13 Jbeta primers and 60 Vbeta primers were used for the PCR. Generated by immunoSEQ multiplex PCR, the TCRdb table keeps only in-frame clones and is missing some. The repertoire holds about 200,000 clones, 75% to 85% seen once, with 5.5% to 7.5% in the top ten. Unmatched junction bases numbered 10, after V lost 4 bases and J lost 5 bases. Germline lookup yields CDR1 GTSNPN and CDR2 SVGIG (reference sequence). The CDR3 consists of 14 residues. The chain employs TRBV30 and TRBJ1-1, with 7 nucleotides matching TRBD1. Sequenced material: PBMCs. This TCR was sampled from a woman aged 45-59 years in good health and CMV-seropositive. This CDR3 reads CAWTNGQVGTEAFF. The DNA of the CDR3 is TGTGCCTGGACCAATGGACAGGTTGGGACTGAAGCTTTCTTT.